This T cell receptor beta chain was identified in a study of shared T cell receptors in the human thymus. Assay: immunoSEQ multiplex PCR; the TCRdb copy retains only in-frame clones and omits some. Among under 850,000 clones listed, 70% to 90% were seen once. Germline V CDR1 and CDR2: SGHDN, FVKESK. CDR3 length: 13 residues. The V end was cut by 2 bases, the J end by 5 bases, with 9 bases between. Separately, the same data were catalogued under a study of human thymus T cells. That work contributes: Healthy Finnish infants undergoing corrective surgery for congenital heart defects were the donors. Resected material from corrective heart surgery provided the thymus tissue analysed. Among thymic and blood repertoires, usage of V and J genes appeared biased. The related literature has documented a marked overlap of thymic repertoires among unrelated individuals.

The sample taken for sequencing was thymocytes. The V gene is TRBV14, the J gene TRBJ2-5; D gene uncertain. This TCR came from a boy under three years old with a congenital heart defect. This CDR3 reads CASSQWRRETQYF. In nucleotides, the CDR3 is TGTGCCAGCAGCCAATGGCGGCGGGAGACCCAGTACTTC.